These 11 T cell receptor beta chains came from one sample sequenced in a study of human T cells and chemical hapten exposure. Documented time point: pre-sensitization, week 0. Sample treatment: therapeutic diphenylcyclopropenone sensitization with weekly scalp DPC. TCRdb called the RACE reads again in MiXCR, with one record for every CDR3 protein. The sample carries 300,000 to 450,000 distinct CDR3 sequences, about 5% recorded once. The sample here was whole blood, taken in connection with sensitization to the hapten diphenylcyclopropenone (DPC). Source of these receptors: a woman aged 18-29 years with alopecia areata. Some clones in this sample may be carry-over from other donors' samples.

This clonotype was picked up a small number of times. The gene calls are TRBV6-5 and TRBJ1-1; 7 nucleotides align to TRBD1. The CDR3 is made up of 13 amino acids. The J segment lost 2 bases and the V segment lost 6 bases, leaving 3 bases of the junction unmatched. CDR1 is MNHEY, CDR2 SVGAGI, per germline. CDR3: CASRTGRNTEAFF. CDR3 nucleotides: TGTGCCAGCAGGACAGGGAGAAACACTGAAGCTTTCTTT.

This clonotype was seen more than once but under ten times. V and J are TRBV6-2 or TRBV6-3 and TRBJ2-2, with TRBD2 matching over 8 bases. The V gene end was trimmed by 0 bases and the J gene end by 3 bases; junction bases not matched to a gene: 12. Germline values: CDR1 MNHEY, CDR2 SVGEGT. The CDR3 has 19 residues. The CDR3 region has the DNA TGTGCCAGCAGTTACTCCCTCCCGCCCAGCGGGGGTGACACCGGGGAGCTGTTTTTT. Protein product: CASSYSLPPSGGDTGELFF.

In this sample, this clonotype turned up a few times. The chain's CDR3 is CASSPHGTAPNSPLHF. Written as DNA, the CDR3 is TGTGCCAGCAGTCCTCATGGGACAGCACCCAATTCACCCCTCCACTTT. The chain has TRBV27 and TRBJ1-6; 7 bases match TRBD1. Losses at the gene ends were 5 bases for V and 7 bases for J; bases not matched to a gene: 11. Germline V gene sequence: CDR1 MNHEY, CDR2 SMNVEV (reference sequence). The CDR3 is 16 residues long.

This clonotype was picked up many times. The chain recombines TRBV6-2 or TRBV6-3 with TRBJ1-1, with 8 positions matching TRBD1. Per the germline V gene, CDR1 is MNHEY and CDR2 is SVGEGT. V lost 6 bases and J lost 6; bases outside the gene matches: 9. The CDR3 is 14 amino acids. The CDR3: CASSLTGVGAEAFF. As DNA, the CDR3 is TGTGCCAGCAGCCTGACAGGGGTTGGTGCTGAAGCTTTCTTT.

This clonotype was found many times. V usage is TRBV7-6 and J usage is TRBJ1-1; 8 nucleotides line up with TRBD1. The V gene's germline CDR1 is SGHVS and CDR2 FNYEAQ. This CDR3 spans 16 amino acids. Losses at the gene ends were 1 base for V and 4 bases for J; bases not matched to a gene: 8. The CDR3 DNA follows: TGTGCCAGCAGCTTAGTGGAGGCACAGGGGGGCACTGAAGCTTTCTTT. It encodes CASSLVEAQGGTEAFF.

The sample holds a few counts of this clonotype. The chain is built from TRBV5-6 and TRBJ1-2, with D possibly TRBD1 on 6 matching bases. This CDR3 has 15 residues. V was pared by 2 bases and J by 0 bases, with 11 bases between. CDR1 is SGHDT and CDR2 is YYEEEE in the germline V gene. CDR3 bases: TGTGCCAGCAGCTTCGGACAGCGAGCTAACTATGGCTACACCTTC. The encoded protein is CASSFGQRANYGYTF.

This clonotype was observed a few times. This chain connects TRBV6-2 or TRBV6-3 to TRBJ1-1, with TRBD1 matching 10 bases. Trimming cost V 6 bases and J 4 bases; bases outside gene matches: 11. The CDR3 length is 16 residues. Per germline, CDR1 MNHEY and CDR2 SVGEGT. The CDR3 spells CASSADRGIVFTEAFF. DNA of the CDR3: TGTGCCAGCAGCGCGGACAGGGGGATAGTATTCACTGAAGCTTTCTTT.

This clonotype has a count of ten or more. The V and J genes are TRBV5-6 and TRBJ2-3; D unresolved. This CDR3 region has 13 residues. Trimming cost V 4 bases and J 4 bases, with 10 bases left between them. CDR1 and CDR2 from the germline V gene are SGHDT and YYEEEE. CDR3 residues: CASSRHFPDTQYF. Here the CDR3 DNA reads TGTGCCAGCAGCCGCCACTTTCCAGATACGCAGTATTTT.

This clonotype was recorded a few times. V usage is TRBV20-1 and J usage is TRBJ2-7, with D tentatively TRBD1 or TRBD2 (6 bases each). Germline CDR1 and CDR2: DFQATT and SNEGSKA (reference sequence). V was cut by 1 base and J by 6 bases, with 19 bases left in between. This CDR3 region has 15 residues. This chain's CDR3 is CSARGRDTSIGEQYF. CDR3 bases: TGCAGTGCTAGAGGGAGGGACACCTCTATCGGCGAGCAGTACTTC.

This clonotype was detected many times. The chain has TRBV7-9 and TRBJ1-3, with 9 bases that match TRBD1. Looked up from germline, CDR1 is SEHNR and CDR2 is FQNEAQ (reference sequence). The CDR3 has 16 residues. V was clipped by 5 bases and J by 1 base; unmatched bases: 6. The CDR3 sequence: CASSPPGQGSGNTIYF. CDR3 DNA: TGTGCCAGCAGCCCACCGGGACAGGGTTCTGGAAACACCATATATTTT.

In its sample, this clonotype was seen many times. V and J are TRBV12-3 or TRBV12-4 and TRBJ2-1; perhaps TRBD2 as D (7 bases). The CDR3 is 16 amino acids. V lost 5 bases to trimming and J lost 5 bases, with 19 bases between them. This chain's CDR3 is CASSPTPWGGHNEQFF. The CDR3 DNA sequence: TGTGCCAGCAGTCCTACCCCTTGGGGGGGCCACAATGAGCAGTTCTTC.